These T cell receptor beta chains were read from a single sample in a study of TIL therapy for anti-PD-1-resistant metastatic lung cancer. Libraries were prepared by immunoSEQ multiplex PCR; TCRdb keeps only in-frame clonotypes and omits some of them. The repertoire consists of tens of thousands of clones, with approximately 83% occurring once and the leading ten covering around 5%. The sequencing here drew on blood, taken at baseline. Every receptor here comes from a person aged 25-80 years with non-small cell lung cancer. CDR3s include the opening cysteine and the closing phenylalanine or tryptophan. The D gene is left open where the match is weak. Where a row states a size, it is once, few, many or the class of an expanded clone; other rows omit it.

V: TRBV6-5; J: TRBJ2-5; D: TRBD1; length: 14; size: NA; DNA: TGTGCCAGCAGACAGACAGGGGGTGGGGAGACCCAGTACTTC; CDR3: CASRQTGGGETQYF
V: TRBV19; J: TRBJ2-5; D: NA; length: 11; size: few; DNA: TGTGCCAGTAGGGATCAGGAGACCCAGTACTTC; CDR3: CASRDQETQYF
V: TRBV28; J: TRBJ2-1; D: TRBD2; length: 18; size: NA; DNA: TGTGCCAGCAGCTACTTTGGGGAGACTAGCGGGAGGTGGAATGAGCAGTTCTTC; CDR3: CASSYFGETSGRWNEQFF
V: TRBV28; J: TRBJ2-3; D: NA; length: 16; size: NA; DNA: TGTGCCAGCAGCGCCCCTAGCTCCACTAGCACAGATACGCAGTATTTT; CDR3: CASSAPSSTSTDTQYF
V: TRBV19; J: TRBJ2-5; D: TRBD1; length: 15; size: NA; DNA: TGTGCCAGTAGTAATCCGGGACAGAGCAAAGAGACCCAGTACTTC; CDR3: CASSNPGQSKETQYF
V: TRBV19; J: TRBJ2-7; D: NA; length: 15; size: few; DNA: TGTGCCAGTAGTAACTCCGGAGGGGCTTTGCACGAGCAGTACTTC; CDR3: CASSNSGGALHEQYF
V: TRBV5-8; J: TRBJ2-5; D: NA; length: 16; size: NA; DNA: TGTGCCAGCAGCTTGGGGGGTGGCAGCTTCAAAGAGACCCAGTACTTC; CDR3: CASSLGGGSFKETQYF
V: TRBV28; J: TRBJ2-7; D: NA; length: 12; size: NA; DNA: TGTGCCAGCAGCCCTCAAAGGCGGGAGCAGTACTTC; CDR3: CASSPQRREQYF
V: TRBV24-1; J: TRBJ2-2; D: TRBD1; length: 16; size: NA; DNA: TGTGCCACCAGCCGGGGAGCCAGGGGGCAGGGCGGGGAGCTGTTTTTT; CDR3: CATSRGARGQGGELFF
V: TRBV11-1; J: TRBJ2-3; D: NA; length: 14; size: NA; DNA: TGTGCCAGCAGCTTAGGGGGGCCCGGAGATACGCAGTATTTT; CDR3: CASSLGGPGDTQYF
V: TRBV9; J: TRBJ2-3; D: TRBD2; length: 15; size: NA; DNA: TGTGCCAGCTCTGGTGGGGGGGTTAGCACAGATACGCAGTATTTT; CDR3: CASSGGGVSTDTQYF
V: TRBV6-5; J: TRBJ2-5; D: NA; length: 13; size: NA; DNA: TGTGCCAGCAGCCCCTCCGGGACCCAGACCCAGTACTTC; CDR3: CASSPSGTQTQYF
V: TRBV7-9; J: TRBJ2-3; D: NA; length: 13; size: NA; DNA: TGTGCCAGCAGCTACACCAGAGTAGATACGCAGTATTTT; CDR3: CASSYTRVDTQYF
V: TRBV5-1; J: TRBJ2-3; D: NA; length: 13; size: NA; DNA: TGCGCCAGCAGCCCCAGACCCGGAGATACGCAGTATTTT; CDR3: CASSPRPGDTQYF
V: TRBV6-1; J: TRBJ1-2; D: NA; length: 17; size: NA; DNA: TGTGCCAGCAGTGCCTTTAGAGGGCAGGCGCCGAGCTATGGCTACACCTTC; CDR3: CASSAFRGQAPSYGYTF